A selection of T cell receptor beta chains follows, all from one sample in a study of T cell responses to AZD1222 COVID-19 vaccine. The protocol was immunoSEQ multiplex PCR, while the TCRdb copy is restricted to in-frame clones and leaves out a portion. The sample contains some 50,000 clones, around 84% of which appear only once. Sequenced material: peripheral blood, taken on day 0 of AZD1222 vaccination. The source of these receptors is an adult in good health. Each CDR3 is given with its conserved first and last residue. D genes are given only for firm matches. The size entry is marked missing in some rows and otherwise reads once, few, many or a size class.

clone_size,d_call,cdr3_length,j_call,v_call,cdr3_nt,cdr3_aa
.,TRBD2,14,TRBJ2-1,TRBV30,TGTGCCTGGACTAGCGGGAACCTATACAATGAGCAGTTCTTC,CAWTSGNLYNEQFF
.,TRBD1,15,TRBJ1-1,TRBV27,TGTGCCAGCAGTTTAAATTACAGGGGGCCCACTGAAGCTTTCTTT,CASSLNYRGPTEAFF
.,.,16,TRBJ2-2,TRBV28,TGTGCCAGCAGTTTATGGGGGGAGACGAACACCGGGGAGCTGTTTTTT,CASSLWGETNTGELFF
.,TRBD2,17,TRBJ2-1,TRBV7-2,TGTGCCAGCAGCACATCAGTAGCGGGAGGTCCCTACAATGAGCAGTTCTTC,CASSTSVAGGPYNEQFF
.,.,16,TRBJ2-2,TRBV6-5,TGTGCCAGCAGTTGGTCCAGGGTGAGGAACACCGGGGAGCTGTTTTTT,CASSWSRVRNTGELFF
.,.,15,TRBJ2-1,TRBV10-2,TGCGCCAGCAGGAGTGGGGCGGGCAGCTACAATGAGCAGTTCTTC,CASRSGAGSYNEQFF
.,TRBD1,15,TRBJ1-4,TRBV18,TGTGCCAGCTCACCACTCGGACAGGGTGGTGAAAAACTGTTTTTT,CASSPLGQGGEKLFF
once,TRBD2,15,TRBJ2-3,TRBV3-1/TRBV3-2,TGTGCCAGCAGCCAACGGGCTAGCGGGAGGGATACGCAGTATTTT,CASSQRASGRDTQYF
.,TRBD2,17,TRBJ2-5,TRBV7-2,TGTGCCAGCAGCTCCAGCCCTCCTGGGACTAGTACAGAGACCCAGTACTTC,CASSSSPPGTSTETQYF
.,.,15,TRBJ1-5,TRBV28,TGTGCCAGCAGTCCACCCACAGGGTCGAATCAGCCCCAGCATTTT,CASSPPTGSNQPQHF
.,.,12,TRBJ1-4,TRBV29-1,TGCAGCGTTGGGGGGACCAATGAAAAACTGTTTTTT,CSVGGTNEKLFF
.,TRBD2,15,TRBJ2-3,TRBV2,TGTGCCAGCAGTGTGTCGGGGGGTAGCACAGATACGCAGTATTTT,CASSVSGGSTDTQYF
.,.,15,TRBJ1-1,TRBV4-1,TGCGCCAGCAGCCAAGAATCCGCAGGGGTCACTGAAGCTTTCTTT,CASSQESAGVTEAFF
.,TRBD1,17,TRBJ2-6,TRBV19,TGTGCCAGTAGTATCCGGGACAGGGGAGCGCGGGCCAACGTCCTGACTTTC,CASSIRDRGARANVLTF
.,.,16,TRBJ2-1,TRBV4-3,TGCGCCAGCAGCCAAGGGTTGGCGCGCGGAGGCTATGAGCAGTTCTTC,CASSQGLARGGYEQFF
.,.,12,TRBJ2-4,TRBV5-6,TGTGCCAGCAGCTTTTCAGAAAACATTCAGTACTTC,CASSFSENIQYF
.,TRBD1,15,TRBJ1-1,TRBV27,TGTGCCAGCATAAATCAGGGGGGAGGTAACACTGAAGCTTTCTTT,CASINQGGGNTEAFF
.,TRBD1,14,TRBJ1-1,TRBV6-6,TGTGCCAGCAGTGTGACAGGGTTGGGCACTGAAGCTTTCTTT,CASSVTGLGTEAFF
once,.,11,TRBJ2-5,TRBV7-9,TGTGCCAGCAGCTTAACTGAGACCCAGTACTTC,CASSLTETQYF
.,TRBD1,15,TRBJ1-6,TRBV15,TGTGCCACCAGCAGGGGTAACACAGGGGGTTCACCCCTCCACTTT,CATSRGNTGGSPLHF
.,.,14,TRBJ1-3,TRBV6-2/TRBV6-3,TGTGCCAGCAGTTACATGAGATCTGGAAACACCATATATTTT,CASSYMRSGNTIYF
.,TRBD1,14,TRBJ2-7,TRBV5-1,TGCGCCAGCAGCTACGGGACAGGATCCTACGAGCAGTACTTC,CASSYGTGSYEQYF
.,.,13,TRBJ2-1,TRBV5-6,TGTGCCAGCAGCTTGGGTAGGGCCCATGAGCAGTTCTTC,CASSLGRAHEQFF
.,.,12,TRBJ2-5,TRBV6-5,TGTGCCAGCAGTTCAGGGCAAGAGACCCAGTACTTC,CASSSGQETQYF
.,.,15,TRBJ2-7,TRBV5-4,TGTGCCAGCAGCTCTTACTCATCAGGGAACGACGAGCAGTACTTC,CASSSYSSGNDEQYF
.,TRBD1,14,TRBJ2-7,TRBV27,TGTGCCAGCAGTTCGTCCGGGACAGCCTACGAGCAGTACTTC,CASSSSGTAYEQYF
once,.,13,TRBJ2-1,TRBV11-3,TGTGCCAGCAGCTTAGGTGGAGGCAATGAGCAGTTCTTC,CASSLGGGNEQFF
.,.,15,TRBJ2-3,TRBV5-6,TGTGCCAGCAGCCCCGTCGGGACAAGGGTAGATACGCAGTATTTT,CASSPVGTRVDTQYF
.,TRBD1,15,TRBJ2-1,TRBV5-4,TGTGCCAGCAGCCTTCCGACAGGGTCCTACAATGAGCAGTTCTTC,CASSLPTGSYNEQFF
.,.,15,TRBJ2-3,TRBV19,TGTGCCAGTAGTATAGGACCCCTGGTCACAGATACGCAGTATTTT,CASSIGPLVTDTQYF
.,TRBD1,15,TRBJ1-6,TRBV5-1,TGCGCCAGCAGCTTGGCCGGGGACAGCAATTCACCCCTCCACTTT,CASSLAGDSNSPLHF
.,.,12,TRBJ2-3,TRBV28,TGTGCCAGCAGTTTATTGACGGGGAGGCAGTATTTT,CASSLLTGRQYF
.,.,13,TRBJ1-5,TRBV11-2,TGTGCCAGCAGCTTGGCTGGGGTCGGGGCCCAGCATTTT,CASSLAGVGAQHF
.,.,16,TRBJ1-1,TRBV27,TGTGCCAGCAGTTTAAGAAGGCAGGGACGGAACACTGAAGCTTTCTTT,CASSLRRQGRNTEAFF
.,.,13,TRBJ1-1,TRBV11-3,TGTGCCAGCAGTCCACAGGGACCCACTGAAGCTTTCTTT,CASSPQGPTEAFF
once,TRBD1,16,TRBJ2-1,TRBV19,TGTGCCAGTACCCCTGGCTGGGACAGGGGTTACAATGAGCAGTTCTTC,CASTPGWDRGYNEQFF
many,.,15,TRBJ2-7,TRBV19,TGTGCCAGTAGTCCCATCCAGGGAGACTCCTACGAGCAGTACTTC,CASSPIQGDSYEQYF
.,.,12,TRBJ1-5,TRBV19,TGTGCCAGTACCAACGGAGGTCAGCCCCAGCATTTT,CASTNGGQPQHF
.,.,12,TRBJ2-1,TRBV6-5,TGTGCCAGCAAGGGGTTCGGCAATGAGCAGTTCTTC,CASKGFGNEQFF
.,.,15,TRBJ1-5,TRBV5-6,TGTGCCAGCAGCTTGGGTGGGTATCGCAATCAGCCCCAGCATTTT,CASSLGGYRNQPQHF
.,TRBD1,16,TRBJ1-1,TRBV6-5,TGTGCCAGCAGTTACGGGCCAGGGGGACCGAACACTGAAGCTTTCTTT,CASSYGPGGPNTEAFF
.,TRBD1,15,TRBJ1-1,TRBV19,TGTGCCAGTGGAGACAGGGACAGTTACTACACTGAAGCTTTCTTT,CASGDRDSYYTEAFF
once,.,14,TRBJ1-1,TRBV4-1,TGCGCCAGCAGCCAAGATCAAGGCTACACTGAAGCTTTCTTT,CASSQDQGYTEAFF
.,TRBD1,15,TRBJ1-4,TRBV28,TGTGCCAGCAGTTTAGGGGGACAGGGGGGTGAAAAACTGTTTTTT,CASSLGGQGGEKLFF
.,.,15,TRBJ2-5,TRBV6-5,TGTGCCAGCAGTTACCCTGCCACTACCCAAGAGACCCAGTACTTC,CASSYPATTQETQYF
once,TRBD2,16,TRBJ2-7,TRBV14,TGTGCCAGCACTCGTGGACTAGCGGGAGAGAATTACGAGCAGTACTTC,CASTRGLAGENYEQYF
.,TRBD2,15,TRBJ2-1,TRBV10-3,TGTGCCATCAGTGTAGGACTAGCGACCCCCAATGAGCAGTTCTTC,CAISVGLATPNEQFF
few,TRBD1,16,TRBJ1-1,TRBV5-1,TGCGCCAGCAGAACGATACAGGGGGCGCGTGGCACTGAAGCTTTCTTT,CASRTIQGARGTEAFF
once,.,13,TRBJ1-1,TRBV29-1,TGCAGCGCTGTACAGGAGATGAACACTGAAGCTTTCTTT,CSAVQEMNTEAFF